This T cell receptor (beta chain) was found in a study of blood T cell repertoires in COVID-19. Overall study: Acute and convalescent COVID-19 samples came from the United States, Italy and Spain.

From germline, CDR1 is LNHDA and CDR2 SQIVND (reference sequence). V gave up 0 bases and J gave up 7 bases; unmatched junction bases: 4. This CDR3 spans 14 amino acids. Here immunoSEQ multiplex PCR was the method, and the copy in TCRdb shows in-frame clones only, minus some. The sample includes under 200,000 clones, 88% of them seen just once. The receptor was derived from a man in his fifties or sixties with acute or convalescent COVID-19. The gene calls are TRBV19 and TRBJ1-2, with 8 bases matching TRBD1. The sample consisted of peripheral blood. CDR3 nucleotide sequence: TGTGCCAGTAGTATAGATCGACAGGGGTTTGGCTACACCTTC. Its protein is CASSIDRQGFGYTF. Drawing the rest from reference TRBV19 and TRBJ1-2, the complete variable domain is DGGITQSPKYLFRKEGQNVTLSCEQNLNHDAMYWYRQDPGQGLRLIYYSQIVNDFQKGDIAEGYSVSREKKESFPLTVTSAQKNPTAFYLCASSIDRQGFGYTFGSGTRLTVV.